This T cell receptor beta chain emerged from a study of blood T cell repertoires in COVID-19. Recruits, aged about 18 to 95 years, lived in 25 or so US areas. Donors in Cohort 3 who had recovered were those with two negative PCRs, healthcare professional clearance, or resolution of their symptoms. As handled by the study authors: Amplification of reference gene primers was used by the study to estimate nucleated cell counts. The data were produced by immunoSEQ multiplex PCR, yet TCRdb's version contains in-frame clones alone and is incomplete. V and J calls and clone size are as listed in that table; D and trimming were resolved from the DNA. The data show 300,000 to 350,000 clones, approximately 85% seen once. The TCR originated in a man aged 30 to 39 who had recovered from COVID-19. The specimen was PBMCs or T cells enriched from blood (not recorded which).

The CDR3 DNA follows: TGTGCCTGGAAGGACAGGGCCCCTAACTATGGCTACACCTTC. Residues: CAWKDRAPNYGYTF. V gene TRBV30 combines with J gene TRBJ1-2; 8 nucleotides agree with TRBD1. The ends lost 4 bases at V and 0 bases at J; junction bases unmatched: 4. Germline lookup yields CDR1 GTSNPN and CDR2 SVGIG (reference sequence). CDR3 size: 14 residues.